A single sample is the source of the 25 T cell receptor beta chains below, sequenced in a study of Ad26.COV2.S vaccination and SARS-CoV-2 variants. Generated by immunoSEQ multiplex PCR, the TCRdb table keeps only in-frame clones and is missing some. This repertoire shows roughly 380,000 clones, around 89% found once; its top ten account for roughly 4%. Treatment indicated: some 20 received Ad26.COV2.S at low or high dose, single or two shots; 5 received placebo; per-sample allocation not given. The study sampled participants on day 63 after the first vaccine or placebo injection. Here the sequenced sample was peripheral blood, taken in a trial of Ad26.COV2.S vaccine versus placebo. The receptors here all came from a person aged 18-60 years who received the Ad26.COV2.S COVID-19 vaccine or a placebo.

This rearrangement joins TRBV6-5 to TRBJ2-5, with 7 bases identical to TRBD2. Germline loops: CDR1 MNHEY, CDR2 SVGAGI. This CDR3 contains 15 residues. The V segment lost 4 bases and the J segment 5 bases; nucleotides outside the gene matches: 10. The CDR3 nucleotides are TGTGCCAGCAGTTCCCGTATCGGGGGGACGGAGACCCAGTACTTC. This encodes CASSSRIGGTETQYF.

The rearrangement joins TRBV28 to TRBJ1-2, with 8 positions matching TRBD1. Per the germline V gene, CDR1 is MDHEN and CDR2 is SYDVKM. CDR3 length: 15 residues. V shed 7 bases, J shed 3 bases, and the junction held 10 bases outside the gene matches. CDR3 sequence reads: CASTARTGTYYGYTF. CDR3 sequence (DNA): TGTGCCAGCACCGCCAGGACAGGGACATACTATGGCTACACCTTC.

The chain recombines TRBV29-1 with TRBJ2-7; a weak D match, TRBD2 (5 bases). This CDR3 has 16 amino acids. Germline V gene data show CDR1 as SQVTM and CDR2 as ANQGSEA. V was shortened by 3 bases and J by 9 bases, with 27 bases between the two germline ends. This chain's CDR3 is CSVESSRENGENGQYF. The CDR3 bases are TGCAGCGTTGAGAGTAGTCGAGAAAACGGGGAAAACGGGCAGTACTTC.

V is TRBV9 and J is TRBJ1-2; 8 bases fit TRBD1. The CDR3 runs to 13 residues. Per the germline V gene, CDR1 is SGDLS and CDR2 is YYNGEE. J was trimmed by 4 bases and V by 5 bases; bases with no gene match: 4. CDR3 residues: CASRVTGGYGYTF. The CDR3 coding sequence is TGTGCCAGCAGAGTAACAGGGGGCTATGGCTACACCTTC.

This clone came up once. V and J are TRBV28 and TRBJ1-2; D uncertain. Trimming took 6 bases from V and 1 from J, leaving 9 bases between them. Germline values: CDR1 MDHEN, CDR2 SYDVKM. The CDR3 covers 13 residues. CDR3 region: CASRPSFNYGYTF. For the CDR3, the DNA is TGTGCCAGCAGACCCAGCTTTAACTATGGCTACACCTTC.

V gene TRBV28 combines with J gene TRBJ1-5, with 12 bases matching TRBD1. Trimming took 1 base from V and 6 from J; bases not matched to a gene: 4. Germline CDR1 and CDR2: MDHEN and SYDVKM. The CDR3 length is 16 residues. CDR3 in DNA: TGTGCCAGCAGTTTATACGGGACAGGGGGCTCTCAGCCCCAGCATTTT. Protein product: CASSLYGTGGSQPQHF.

For the CDR3, the DNA is TGTGCCAGCAGCTCTTACGCGGGGGGCCGCCCCCAGCATTTT. Translated, it gives CASSSYAGGRPQHF. The V and J genes are TRBV11-2 and TRBJ1-5; tentative D call: TRBD1 (6 bases). CDR3 length: 14 residues. V was clipped by 4 bases and J by 10 bases, with 17 bases between them. Germline V gene sequence: CDR1 SGHAT, CDR2 FQNNGV.

This rearrangement joins TRBV11-2 to TRBJ2-7; the D gene could be TRBD1 or TRBD2 (5 bases each). Trimming shortened V by 4 bases and J by 3 bases, and 16 bases separated the two germline ends. This CDR3 contains 15 residues. From germline, CDR1 is SGHAT and CDR2 FQNNGV. The CDR3 sequence is CASSSTPGTGYEQYF. The DNA of the CDR3 is TGTGCCAGCAGCTCTACCCCCGGGACGGGCTACGAGCAGTACTTC.

The chain employs TRBV7-2 and TRBJ1-1; D call uncertain. CDR3 length: 14 amino acids. V dropped 1 base and J dropped 12 bases, with 18 bases sitting between them. Germline CDR1 and CDR2: SGHTA and FQGNSA. This CDR3 is CASSLEISRTLPFF. The CDR3 DNA follows: TGTGCCAGCAGCTTAGAAATTTCGAGAACGCTCCCTTTCTTT.

The chain couples TRBV12-3 or TRBV12-4 to TRBJ2-1; D is uncertain. V was pared by 5 bases and J by 2 bases, with 4 bases between. The CDR3 contains 12 residues. CDR3 protein: CASSTAYNEQFF. The CDR3 DNA reads as TGTGCCAGCAGTACGGCCTACAATGAGCAGTTCTTC.

This chain uses TRBV5-4 with TRBJ1-2; D may be TRBD1 (6 bases). Trimming shortened V by 1 base and J by 6 bases, and 13 bases separated the two germline ends. Germline CDR1 reads SGHNT; CDR2 reads YYREEE (reference sequence). The CDR3 loop spans 14 amino acids. The CDR3 protein is CASSLRGAANGYTF. CDR3 in DNA: TGTGCCAGCAGCTTGCGGGGGGCAGCGAATGGCTACACCTTC.

This clone was seen a single time. The chain links TRBV7-9 to TRBJ2-7; D possibly matches TRBD1 or TRBD2 (5 bases each). The length of the CDR3 is 15 residues. Germline CDR1 reads SEHNR; CDR2 reads FQNEAQ (reference sequence). V lost 5 bases and J 2 bases, leaving 16 bases between the germline ends. As DNA, the CDR3 is TGTGCCAGCAGCCTGGGACCGCCGGACACCTACGAGCAGTACTTC. It codes for CASSLGPPDTYEQYF.

In its sample, this clone was seen once. The chain carries TRBV6-6 and TRBJ2-1, with 9 bases matching TRBD2. The CDR3 totals 15 residues. Germline loops: CDR1 MNHNY, CDR2 SVGAGI (reference sequence). V dropped 8 bases and J dropped 6; count of bases not matched to a gene: 11. The CDR3 here is CASAVWRGGRNEQFF. In nucleotides, the CDR3 is TGTGCCAGCGCGGTTTGGCGGGGGGGCCGCAATGAGCAGTTCTTC.

The chain carries TRBV7-2 and TRBJ2-1; 14 nucleotides match TRBD2. CDR1 SGHTA and CDR2 FQGNSA come from the germline V gene. The CDR3 contains 16 residues. The V segment lost 2 bases and the J segment 6 bases; nucleotides outside the gene matches: 3. The CDR3, as DNA: TGTGCCAGCAGCTTACGGACTAGCGGGGGGATCAATGAGCAGTTCTTC. It encodes CASSLRTSGGINEQFF.

The chain employs TRBV5-5 and TRBJ2-2; 9 nucleotides match TRBD1. Germline CDR1 reads SGHKS; CDR2 reads YYEKEE (reference sequence). This CDR3 is built from 15 residues. V was clipped by 6 bases and J by 5 bases; unmatched bases: 8. CDR3 protein: CASTRQGDVTGELFF. CDR3 DNA sequence: TGTGCCAGCACTAGACAGGGGGATGTGACCGGGGAGCTGTTTTTT.

The rearrangement uses TRBV12-3 or TRBV12-4 and TRBJ2-1, with D unresolved. The CDR3 sequence is 12 residues long. The ends were cut back, 5 bases at V and 4 bases at J, with 6 bases in the middle. The CDR3 nucleotides read TGTGCCAGCAGTCCGCGATACAATGAGCAGTTCTTC. Translated: CASSPRYNEQFF.

The chain has TRBV5-1 and TRBJ1-1; 10 bases align to TRBD1. The germline V gene has CDR1 SGHRS and CDR2 YFSETQ. Trimming at V came to 3 bases and at J to 3 bases, leaving 5 bases not matched to a gene. The CDR3 covers 15 residues. CDR3 nucleotide sequence: TGCGCCAGCAGCTCATGGACAGGGGGGGACACTGAAGCTTTCTTT. Translating gives CASSSWTGGDTEAFF.

The table lists this clone with a count of one. This sequence joins TRBV5-1 and TRBJ2-7, with D perhaps TRBD1 (6 bases). CDR1 and CDR2 from the germline V gene are SGHRS and YFSETQ. Trimming took 0 bases from V and 1 from J, leaving 8 bases between them. The CDR3 contains 14 residues. The CDR3: CASSLDRESYEQYF. CDR3 nucleotides: TGCGCCAGCAGCTTGGACAGGGAGTCCTACGAGCAGTACTTC.

The J gene is TRBJ2-3, the V gene TRBV10-3, with TRBD2 identical over 7 bases. Trimming cost V 6 bases and J 0 bases; bases outside gene matches: 9. The CDR3 length is 16 residues. CDR1 ENHRY and CDR2 SYGVKD come from the germline V gene. The CDR3 nucleotides are TGTGCCATCAGGTCCTCAGCGGGGTTCAGCACAGATACGCAGTATTTT. Translation gives CAIRSSAGFSTDTQYF.

This clone showed up just once. The chain is built from TRBV6-6 and TRBJ2-7; D unclear. From germline, CDR1 is MNHNY and CDR2 SVGAGI (reference sequence). Trimming pared 2 bases from V and 2 bases from J, leaving 13 bases between. There are 15 residues in the CDR3. CDR3 in DNA: TGTGCCAGCAGTTACGTTAAAGGGTCGGCCTACGAGCAGTACTTC. Amino acid sequence: CASSYVKGSAYEQYF.

The J gene is TRBJ2-2, the V gene TRBV5-1; TRBD2 matches at 7 bases. This CDR3 spans 14 amino acids. The trim removed 6 bases at V and 6 bases at J, leaving 8 bases unmatched. Germline CDR1 is SGHRS and CDR2 is YFSETQ. The CDR3 DNA follows: TGCGCCAGCATCCCCCTGGGGGGGGCCGGGGAGCTGTTTTTT. It is translated as CASIPLGGAGELFF.

A remark on this clone: A junction boundary mismatches the germline segment, possibly from a read error. The chain couples TRBV2 to TRBJ1-2; D remains ambiguous. The CDR3 has 10 amino acids. Germline V gene lookup returns CDR1 SNHLY and CDR2 FYNNEI. This chain's CDR3 is CASTILDGAF. In DNA form, the CDR3 reads TGTGCCAGCACTATACTGGACGGTGCTTTC.

V gene TRBV5-5 combines with J gene TRBJ2-7, with 9 bases matching TRBD1. The V gene's germline CDR1 is SGHKS and CDR2 YYEKEE (reference sequence). V trimming: 0 bases; J trimming: 3 bases; junction bases outside the gene matches: 13. CDR3 length equals 18 residues. The CDR3 nucleotides read TGTGCCAGCAGCTTGGAAGGCTTGGGCACAGGGGGCGGCTACGAGCAGTACTTC. This translates into CASSLEGLGTGGGYEQYF. The full variable domain, with the rest looked up from reference TRBV5-5 and TRBJ2-7, is DAGVTQSPTHLIKTRGQQVTLRCSPISGHKSVSWYQQVLGQGPQFIFQYYEKEERGRGNFPDRFSARQFPNYSSELNVNALLLGDSALYLCASSLEGLGTGGGYEQYFGPGTRLTVT.

The chain joins TRBV28 to TRBJ2-7; D is ambiguous. Trimming left V 11 bases short and J 8 bases short, with 19 bases between. Germline V gene sequence: CDR1 MDHEN, CDR2 SYDVKM. This CDR3 spans 12 amino acids. CDR3 region: CAAGEVPVKQYF. The CDR3 coding sequence is TGTGCCGCCGGAGAGGTCCCCGTGAAGCAGTACTTC.

Only one count was recorded for this clone. The rearrangement links TRBV27 to TRBJ1-1, with 7 bases identical to TRBD1. CDR1 MNHEY and CDR2 SMNVEV come from the germline V gene (reference sequence). This CDR3 comprises 13 residues. V lost 3 bases to trimming and J lost 10 bases; unmatched junction nucleotides: 8. As DNA, the CDR3 is TGTGCCAGCAGTTTTCTACAGGGGAGGGCAGCTTTCTTT. Its translation: CASSFLQGRAAFF.